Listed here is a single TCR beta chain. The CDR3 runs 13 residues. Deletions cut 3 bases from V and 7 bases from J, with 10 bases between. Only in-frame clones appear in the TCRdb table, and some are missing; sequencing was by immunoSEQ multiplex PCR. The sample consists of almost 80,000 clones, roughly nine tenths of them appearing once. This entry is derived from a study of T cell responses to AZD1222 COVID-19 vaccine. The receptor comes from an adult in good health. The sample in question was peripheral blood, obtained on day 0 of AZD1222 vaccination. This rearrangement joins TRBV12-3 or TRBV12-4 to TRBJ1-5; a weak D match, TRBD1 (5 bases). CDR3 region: CASSLRGGQPQHF. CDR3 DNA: TGTGCCAGCAGTTTGAGGGGAGGGCAGCCCCAGCATTTT.